Listed here are 18 T cell receptor beta chains from one sample, sequenced in a study of tumor-infiltrating lymphocytes in primary liver carcinoma (TCRdb year 2017). Without any cell sorting, total RNA and DNA were co-extracted from roughly 20-30 mg of bulk tissue using the AllPrep DNA/RNA mini kit. The listed sequencing device is Illumina HiSeq 2500. Starting from about 500 ng total RNA, TCRbeta-specific cDNA was produced by reverse transcription with a constant-region primer and ProtoScript II reverse transcriptase. TCRbeta libraries were built with three nested multiplex PCR rounds, a slightly modified ARM-PCR procedure. Multiplex TRBV1-TRBV30 forward primers and a Cbeta reverse primer were used in the first two PCR rounds, each of which was run for roughly 10 cycles. Through fastp at Q25 and MiXCR, TCRdb rebuilt clones from the public reads, retaining in-frame beta chains. Every entry covers one CDR3 protein and lists the most common genes and DNA from its rows. Present in this sample are fewer than 250,000 distinct CDR3 sequences, around four fifths of which were seen just once. The ten largest clones take up approximately 18% of the sample.

Sequenced: tumor tissue from primary liver carcinoma. These receptor sequences come from a middle-aged man with primary liver carcinoma and hepatitis B virus infection.

Comment on this clonotype: Its ends do not fully match the called genes, so a read error is possible. V gene TRBV29-1 combines with J gene TRBJ1-1; tentative D call: TRBD1 (5 bases). The germline V gene has CDR1 SQVTM and CDR2 ANQGSEA. This CDR3 region has 15 residues. The CDR3 DNA follows: TGTAGCGGGACCCCAGGTTGGGCCATGAACACTGAAGTTTTCTTT. Its protein is CSGTPGWAMNTEVFF.

A note on this clonotype: The DNA is omitted, as the CDR3 cannot be located on it reliably, and the CDR3 follows TCRdb's listing. The J gene is TRBJ1-2, the V gene TRBV11-2. Including both end residues, the CDR3 is 15 amino acids long. In germline, CDR1 is SGHAT, CDR2 FQNNGV. CDR3 sequence: CASSTSAGLTPGYIF.

In regard to this clonotype: Likely a read error: the CDR3 ends without its conserved phenylalanine or tryptophan. This rearrangement joins TRBV6-1 to TRBJ1-1, with unresolved D. Germline values: CDR1 MNHNS, CDR2 SASEGT. Trimming stripped 11 bases from V and 2 bases from J, with 12 bases between. This CDR3 has 12 amino acids. The DNA for the CDR3 is TGTGCCTGCCGAAGGAGTAACACTGAAGCTTTCTCT. Protein: CACRRSNTEAFS.

With respect to this clonotype: Here the CDR3 omits its conserved ending phenylalanine or tryptophan, so a read error is the likely source. The chain couples TRBV16 to TRBJ1-5; D may be TRBD1 (6 bases). Per the germline V gene, CDR1 is KGHSY and CDR2 is FQNENV. This CDR3 is 15 amino acids long. This CDR3 is CVSSPGGGAEQPQHL. The CDR3 nucleotides read TGTGTCAGCAGCCCGGGGGGCGGGGCGGAGCAGCCCCAGCATCTT.

The rearrangement links TRBV29-1 to TRBJ2-7; D is unclear. This CDR3 comprises 12 residues. V was pared by 6 bases and J by 5 bases, with 14 bases between. CDR1 and CDR2 from the germline V gene are SQVTM and ANQGSEA. The CDR3 region is CSVGWGFHEQYF. DNA for the CDR3: TGCAGCGTGGGTTGGGGTTTTCACGAGCAGTACTTC.

A note on this clonotype: One end of the junction does not line up with germline, which may come from a read error. This chain joins TRBV11-1 and TRBJ2-2; the D gene is possibly TRBD1 (6 bases). Germline-derived CDR1 and CDR2 are SGHAT and FQDESV (reference sequence). The CDR3 sequence is 13 residues long. The CDR3: CASSLWDTWELFF. Here the CDR3 DNA reads TGTGCCAGCAGCTTATGGGACACCTGGGAACTGTTTTTT.

With respect to this clonotype: The junction departs from germline at one end; a sequencing error may be responsible. The chain employs TRBV14 and TRBJ2-7; D tentatively fits TRBD1 or TRBD2 (5 bases each). The CDR3 has 15 residues. Germline V gene data show CDR1 as SGHDN and CDR2 as FVKESK. This CDR3 reads CASSPSGRKLYERYF. Here the CDR3 DNA reads TGTGCCAGCAGCCCCTCGGGGCGGAAACTATACGAGCGGTACTTC.

Note on this clonotype: One junction end does not reproduce the germline sequence, and a read error may be involved. The chain joins TRBV12-3 or TRBV12-4 to TRBJ2-7; a weak D match, TRBD2 (6 bases). CDR3 length equals 17 residues. In DNA, the CDR3 is TGTGTCAACAGTTTAGGGGCCTTCGGCGGGAACTCCTATGAGCAGTACTTC. It is translated as CVNSLGAFGGNSYEQYF.

On this clonotype itself: An end of the junction differs from the germline gene, which may be a read error. The J gene is TRBJ1-2, the V gene TRBV29-1; a weak D match, TRBD1 (6 bases). The germline CDR1 and CDR2 sequences are SQVTM and ANQGSEA. The CDR3 loop spans 14 amino acids. CDR3 sequence: CIVKFGQSIYGYTF. The CDR3 DNA reads as TGCATAGTCAAGTTTGGACAGTCGATCTATGGTTACACCTTC.

Concerning this clonotype itself: Possible read error: a much larger clone is one base away. V and J are TRBV30 and TRBJ2-4, with 7 bases lining up with TRBD2. The CDR3 loop spans 15 amino acids. CDR1 and CDR2 from the germline V gene are GTSNPN and SVGIG (reference sequence). This chain's CDR3 is CAWSEGGLGKNNQYF. The CDR3 nucleotides are TGTGCCTGGAGCGAGGGAGGGCTTGGCAAAAACAATCAGTACTTC.

This rearrangement joins TRBV11-2 to TRBJ2-1, with D tentatively TRBD2 (6 bases). Germline CDR1 reads SGHAT; CDR2 reads FQNNGV. This CDR3 is built from 13 residues. V was trimmed by 6 bases and J by 3 bases, leaving 9 bases between them. The DNA of the CDR3 is TGTGCCAGCAGTCCCGGGGGCTACAATGAGCAGTTCTTC. This sequence encodes CASSPGGYNEQFF.

A word on this clonotype: A junction end diverges from the germline sequence, so it may reflect a read error. The J gene is TRBJ1-1, the V gene TRBV6-1; D is unresolved. Germline lookup yields CDR1 MNHNS and CDR2 SASEGT. The length of the CDR3 is 14 residues. The CDR3 DNA reads TGTGCCAGCCTAGAAAGAGGATCCGGCACTGAAACTTTCTTT. It yields the protein CASLERGSGTETFF.

On this clonotype: Mismatch with germline at one junction end may stem from a read error. CDR3 sequence reads: CVSTLGTEKHEQYF. The CDR3 DNA reads as TGTGTCAGCACCCTCGGGACAGAAAAACACGAGCAGTACTTC. J is TRBJ2-7 and V is TRBV12-3 or TRBV12-4; 7 bases are shared with TRBD1. The CDR3 length is 14 residues.

This clonotype came up a few times. The chain joins TRBV6-6 to TRBJ1-1; 9 bases agree with TRBD1. The V gene end was trimmed by 5 bases and the J gene end by 5 bases; junction bases not matched to a gene: 6. The germline gives CDR1 MNHNY, CDR2 SVGAGI (reference sequence). The CDR3 consists of 14 residues. CDR3 DNA sequence: TGTGCCAGCAGTAGGACAGGGGTTAGGACTGAAGCTTTCTTT. It encodes CASSRTGVRTEAFF.

With regard to this clonotype: At one end the junction does not follow the germline gene, possibly because of a read error. The chain joins TRBV6-5 to TRBJ2-7; 10 bases match TRBD2. CDR3 length equals 14 residues. Germline V CDR1 and CDR2: MNHEY, SVGAGI. CDR3 region: CASNSSAGGGEHYF. In nucleotides, the CDR3 is TGTGCCAGCAATTCTTCAGCGGGAGGGGGTGAGCACTACTTC.

This clonotype was found once. This may arise from a read error, as a much more abundant clone is one base away. This chain's CDR3 is CASIVAGGPGNEQFF. CDR3 bases: TGTGCCAGCATTGTAGCGGGAGGGCCGGGCAATGAGCAGTTCTTC. The chain uses TRBV28 and TRBJ2-1, with TRBD2 matching over 11 bases. The length of the CDR3 is 15 residues. Germline trimming cut 7 bases from V and 6 bases from J; bases unmatched to any gene: 8. Germline CDR1 reads MDHEN; CDR2 reads SYDVKM.

The chain couples TRBV5-6 to TRBJ2-3, with D hard to call. Per the germline V gene, CDR1 is SGHDT and CDR2 is YYEEEE. The CDR3 runs 14 residues. The CDR3 coding sequence is TGTGTCAGTTCAAGCCCTAGGAGCACAGATACGCAGTATTTT. Amino acids: CVSSSPRSTDTQYF.

The chain recombines TRBV10-2 with TRBJ2-2; 10 positions agree with TRBD1. V was pared by 2 bases and J by 9 bases, with 9 bases of the junction left unmatched. The length of the CDR3 is 16 residues. Germline lookup yields CDR1 WSHSY and CDR2 SAAADI. The CDR3: CASSEEGTGETWELFF. The CDR3 region has the DNA TGCGCCAGCAGTGAGGAGGGGACAGGGGAGACCTGGGAGCTGTTTTTT.